These T cell receptor beta chains were read from a single sample in a study of cytomegalovirus exposure and HLA in healthy donors. The repertoire was sequenced with immunoSEQ multiplex PCR; TCRdb's copy has only in-frame clones and lacks some. The data contain approximately 280,000 clones, around nine tenths of them singletons. What was sequenced was PBMCs. The receptors come from a young woman in good health and CMV-seronegative. CDR3s include the opening cysteine and the closing phenylalanine or tryptophan. D genes are given only for firm matches. A row's size may be missing; if present it is once, few, many or a size class.

D gene: -; clone size: -; V gene: TRBV10-3; J gene: TRBJ2-5; CDR3 DNA: TGTGCCATCAGTGAGGAGGGCCGTGGGGAGACCCAGTACTTC; CDR3 protein: CAISEEGRGETQYF
D gene: -; clone size: -; V gene: TRBV6-5; J gene: TRBJ2-5; CDR3 DNA: TGTGCCAGCAGTTACGTCCGCGGTCGAGAGACCCAGTACTTC; CDR3 protein: CASSYVRGRETQYF
D gene: -; clone size: -; V gene: TRBV5-4; J gene: TRBJ1-3; CDR3 DNA: TGTGCCAGCAGCTTTCTACCCTCTGGAAACACCATATATTTT; CDR3 protein: CASSFLPSGNTIYF
D gene: -; clone size: -; V gene: TRBV19; J gene: TRBJ2-2; CDR3 DNA: TGTGCCAGTAGTATAGATGGCACAGGCGGTAACACCGGGGAGCTGTTTTTT; CDR3 protein: CASSIDGTGGNTGELFF
D gene: -; clone size: once; V gene: TRBV2; J gene: TRBJ1-1; CDR3 DNA: TGTGCCAGCAGTCAGGGGATGGTCAACACTGAAGCTTTCTTT; CDR3 protein: CASSQGMVNTEAFF
D gene: -; clone size: -; V gene: TRBV5-1; J gene: TRBJ2-3; CDR3 DNA: TGCGCCAGCAGCTTTAATAGCGGTAGCACAGATACGCAGTATTTT; CDR3 protein: CASSFNSGSTDTQYF
D gene: TRBD2; clone size: -; V gene: TRBV7-2; J gene: TRBJ2-7; CDR3 DNA: TGTGCCAGCAGCTTCCAAGCGGGGAACTCCTACGAGCAGTACTTC; CDR3 protein: CASSFQAGNSYEQYF
D gene: -; clone size: -; V gene: TRBV7-2; J gene: TRBJ2-3; CDR3 DNA: TGTGCCAGCAGCTTAGCGGGAGGCACAGATACGCAGTATTTT; CDR3 protein: CASSLAGGTDTQYF
D gene: -; clone size: -; V gene: TRBV5-1; J gene: TRBJ2-1; CDR3 DNA: TGCGCCAGCAGCCAAGGACAGAGGACCAATGAGCAGTTCTTC; CDR3 protein: CASSQGQRTNEQFF
D gene: TRBD2; clone size: -; V gene: TRBV11-2; J gene: TRBJ2-5; CDR3 DNA: TGTGCCAGCAGCTCCAGCGGGGGATATAAAGAGACCCAGTACTTC; CDR3 protein: CASSSSGGYKETQYF
D gene: -; clone size: -; V gene: TRBV19; J gene: TRBJ1-2; CDR3 DNA: TGTGCCAGTAGTCCATCAGTGTTGGCCTATGGCTACACCTTC; CDR3 protein: CASSPSVLAYGYTF
D gene: -; clone size: -; V gene: TRBV7-6; J gene: TRBJ1-1; CDR3 DNA: TGTGCCAGCAGCTTAGCGCAAGGGAGGCTGGTTGGGACTGAAGCTTTCTTT; CDR3 protein: CASSLAQGRLVGTEAFF
D gene: -; clone size: -; V gene: TRBV11-2; J gene: TRBJ2-3; CDR3 DNA: TGTGCCAGCAGCTTAGAGGAGACCCCCGCAGATACGCAGTATTTT; CDR3 protein: CASSLEETPADTQYF
D gene: TRBD1; clone size: -; V gene: TRBV9; J gene: TRBJ1-1; CDR3 DNA: TGTGCCAGCAGCGTAGTAGCAGGGGGCGTCAACACTGAAGCTTTCTTT; CDR3 protein: CASSVVAGGVNTEAFF
D gene: -; clone size: -; V gene: TRBV25-1; J gene: TRBJ2-7; CDR3 DNA: TGTGCCAGCAGTGCACACGACTCCTACGAGCAGTACTTC; CDR3 protein: CASSAHDSYEQYF
D gene: -; clone size: -; V gene: TRBV2; J gene: TRBJ1-4; CDR3 DNA: TGTGCCAGCAGTGGGGAGGGCGGGGGAGGAGATGAAAAACTGTTTTTT; CDR3 protein: CASSGEGGGGDEKLFF
D gene: TRBD1; clone size: once; V gene: TRBV5-1; J gene: TRBJ2-6; CDR3 DNA: TGCGCCAGCAGCGCAGGGGGCGAGGGTCAAACAGGGGCCAACGTCCTGACTTTC; CDR3 protein: CASSAGGEGQTGANVLTF
D gene: -; clone size: -; V gene: TRBV2; J gene: TRBJ1-5; CDR3 DNA: TGTGCCAGCAGTGTGAGACAGGCCCAAGATAGCAATCAGCCCCAGCATTTT; CDR3 protein: CASSVRQAQDSNQPQHF
D gene: -; clone size: -; V gene: TRBV6-5; J gene: TRBJ1-2; CDR3 DNA: TGTGCCAGCAGTTACATCTGGGGGCGGAACTATGGCTACACCTTC; CDR3 protein: CASSYIWGRNYGYTF
D gene: TRBD1; clone size: -; V gene: TRBV9; J gene: TRBJ1-4; CDR3 DNA: TGTGCCAGCAGCGTCCGTGGGACAGGGGAAAAACTGTTTTTT; CDR3 protein: CASSVRGTGEKLFF
D gene: -; clone size: -; V gene: TRBV6-5; J gene: TRBJ2-7; CDR3 DNA: TGTGCCAGCAGTAACAGACCGAATCCCTACGAGCAGTACTTC; CDR3 protein: CASSNRPNPYEQYF
D gene: -; clone size: few; V gene: TRBV7-8; J gene: TRBJ2-3; CDR3 DNA: TGTGCCAGCAGCTTGGCGGCTGGATTTAGCACAGATACGCAGTATTTT; CDR3 protein: CASSLAAGFSTDTQYF
D gene: TRBD1; clone size: -; V gene: TRBV6-5; J gene: TRBJ1-6; CDR3 DNA: TGTGCCAGCAGGATACAGGGGGCCCATTCACCCCTCCACTTT; CDR3 protein: CASRIQGAHSPLHF
D gene: TRBD2; clone size: -; V gene: TRBV7-3; J gene: TRBJ2-3; CDR3 DNA: TGTGCCAGCAGCTTCGCGGGGGGAACAGATACGCAGTATTTT; CDR3 protein: CASSFAGGTDTQYF
D gene: -; clone size: -; V gene: TRBV6-5; J gene: TRBJ2-3; CDR3 DNA: TGTGCCAGCAGTTACTCGGGTCGGGGGGCCACAGATACGCAGTATTTT; CDR3 protein: CASSYSGRGATDTQYF
D gene: -; clone size: few; V gene: TRBV7-2; J gene: TRBJ1-2; CDR3 DNA: TGTGCCAGCAGCTTAGACAGGATCTATGGCTACACCTTC; CDR3 protein: CASSLDRIYGYTF
D gene: -; clone size: -; V gene: TRBV5-6; J gene: TRBJ2-2; CDR3 DNA: TGTGCCAGCAGCTTGGTCGGGAACACCGGGGAGCTGTTTTTT; CDR3 protein: CASSLVGNTGELFF
D gene: -; clone size: -; V gene: TRBV9; J gene: TRBJ2-3; CDR3 DNA: TGTGCCAGCAGCGACCTACGGGCAGATACGCAGTATTTT; CDR3 protein: CASSDLRADTQYF
D gene: -; clone size: -; V gene: TRBV18; J gene: TRBJ2-7; CDR3 DNA: TGTGCCAGCTCCCCCCAGAATGAGCAGTACTTC; CDR3 protein: CASSPQNEQYF
D gene: TRBD1; clone size: -; V gene: TRBV4-1; J gene: TRBJ1-6; CDR3 DNA: TGCGCCAGCAGCCAAGAGTTGGGGACAGCTAATTCACCCCTCCACTTT; CDR3 protein: CASSQELGTANSPLHF
D gene: TRBD2; clone size: few; V gene: TRBV6-4; J gene: TRBJ2-2; CDR3 DNA: TGTGCCAGCAGTGACTGGGCGGGGGGAAATCTGATTGACACCGGGGAGCTGTTTTTT; CDR3 protein: CASSDWAGGNLIDTGELFF
D gene: TRBD1; clone size: -; V gene: TRBV5-1; J gene: TRBJ2-1; CDR3 DNA: TGCGCCAGCAGCTCCCGGACAGGGGGCTTTAATGAGCAGTTCTTC; CDR3 protein: CASSSRTGGFNEQFF
D gene: -; clone size: -; V gene: TRBV18; J gene: TRBJ1-4; CDR3 DNA: TGTGCCAGCTCACCAAGCACTGAAAAACTGTTTTTT; CDR3 protein: CASSPSTEKLFF